This T cell receptor beta chain was obtained from a study of shared clonotypes between healthy human individuals. The assay was immunoSEQ multiplex PCR, and TCRdb's table has in-frame clones only and misses some. Here the sample spans some 1.4 million clones, roughly 96% being singletons. The CDR3 is 12 residues long. Trimming removed 4 bases from V and 6 bases from J, with 10 bases in between. The germline V gene has CDR1 KGHSH and CDR2 LQKENI. This clonotype was obtained from a man between 25 and 39 years old in good health. The material sequenced was naive CD4+ T cells sorted from blood. Stated subset: CD45RA+ positively selected. This rearrangement joins TRBV18 to TRBJ2-7; D gene ambiguous. The CDR3 DNA follows: TGTGCCAGCTCACATAGTTTAAGCGAGCAGTACTTC. It yields the protein CASSHSLSEQYF. The variable domain in full, with the rest retrieved from reference TRBV18 and TRBJ2-7, is NAGVMQNPRHLVRRRGQEARLRCSPMKGHSHVYWYRQLPEEGLKFMVYLQKENIIDESGMPKERFSAEFPKEGPSILRIQQVVRGDSAAYFCASSHSLSEQYFGPGTRLTVT.